These 15 T cell receptor beta chains came from one sample sequenced in a study of blood T cell repertoires in COVID-19. The protocol was immunoSEQ multiplex PCR, while the TCRdb copy is restricted to in-frame clones and leaves out a portion. The sample gives almost 55,000 clones, approximately 90% of which show up once; 25% to 30% is in the top ten. Sequencing was carried out using peripheral blood. The receptor source for this set is a human donor in a cohort sampled during active COVID-19.

The rearrangement uses TRBV5-1 and TRBJ2-4; the match to TRBD2 covers 14 bases. The CDR3 has 16 residues. V lost 8 bases and J lost 3; bases outside the gene matches: 7. Germline CDR1 SGHRS, CDR2 YFSETQ. The CDR3 sequence: CARIGLAGGYKNIQYF. The CDR3 nucleotides are TGCGCCAGAATCGGACTAGCGGGGGGATACAAAAACATTCAGTACTTC.

CDR3 protein: CASSSLPGTGIRGSPLHF. The CDR3 DNA is TGTGCCAGCAGCTCGCTTCCCGGGACAGGGATACGGGGTTCACCCCTCCACTTT. The chain carries TRBV11-2 and TRBJ1-6; 9 bases align to TRBD1. Germline lookup yields CDR1 SGHAT and CDR2 FQNNGV. V lost 4 bases, J lost 9 bases, and 16 bases stayed unmatched. The CDR3 contains 18 residues.

The chain joins TRBV1 to TRBJ1-2; TRBD1, as called in the table, went unchecked against the DNA. TRBV1 constitutes a pseudogene. The CDR3 is 19 residues long. The CDR3 DNA reads TGCACCAGCAGCCAAGGAAAAGGTCAGGGGCCTTCACCTAACTATGGCTACACCTTC. This sequence encodes CTSSQGKGQGPSPNYGYTF.

V is TRBV6-4 and J is TRBJ1-2; a weak D match, TRBD1 (5 bases). V was shortened by 4 bases and J by 5 bases, with 20 bases between the two germline ends. This CDR3 region has 16 residues. The germline V gene has CDR1 MRHNA and CDR2 SNTAGT. The DNA of the CDR3 is TGTGCCAGCAGTGGTGCCAGGGCAGGCCCTGGGTATGGCTACACCTTC. Its protein product is CASSGARAGPGYGYTF.

The chain uses TRBV2 and TRBJ2-2; TRBD2 is a possible D gene (6 bases). V dropped 9 bases and J dropped 1 base, with 18 bases sitting between them. The CDR3 is made up of 16 amino acids. The germline V gene has CDR1 SNHLY and CDR2 FYNNEI. The DNA for the CDR3 is TGTGCCAGACAGTGGAGACGCGGGGTGAACACCGGGGAGCTGTTTTTT. It is translated as CARQWRRGVNTGELFF.

J is TRBJ1-2 and V is TRBV6-6, with D possibly being TRBD1 (5 bases). The CDR3 runs 16 residues. The ends were cut back, 6 bases at V and 4 bases at J, with 21 bases in the middle. CDR1 is MNHNY, CDR2 SVGAGI, per germline (reference sequence). CDR3 sequence reads: CASRLLGQGGPYGYTF. The DNA of the CDR3 is TGTGCCAGCAGACTTCTCGGGCAGGGTGGACCCTATGGCTACACCTTC.

The CDR3 loop is CAGDSSYNSPLHF. CDR3 nucleotides: TGTGCCGGAGACAGCTCCTATAATTCACCCCTCCACTTT. The chain combines TRBV2 with TRBJ1-6, with a tentative D call TRBD1 (5 bases). Trimming removed 11 bases at V and 0 bases at J, with 8 bases between. The CDR3 loop spans 13 amino acids. Germline loops: CDR1 SNHLY, CDR2 FYNNEI.

The CDR3 nucleotides read TGCGCCAGCAGCTTGGTCGGGACTGGCACAGATACGCAGTATTTT. Protein product: CASSLVGTGTDTQYF. The V gene is TRBV5-1, the J gene TRBJ2-3, with TRBD2 as a possible D gene (6 bases). The CDR3 is made up of 15 amino acids. Per the germline V gene, CDR1 is SGHRS and CDR2 is YFSETQ. V dropped 0 bases and J dropped 1 base, with 9 bases sitting between them.

The chain has TRBV10-2 and TRBJ2-3; 8 bases agree with TRBD1. Germline V gene data show CDR1 as WSHSY and CDR2 as SAAADI. Trimming at V came to 6 bases and at J to 1 base, leaving 6 bases not matched to a gene. The CDR3 loop spans 15 amino acids. The CDR3 nucleotides are TGCGCCAGCAGGCTCCCGGGACAGGGCACAGATACGCAGTATTTT. The encoded protein is CASRLPGQGTDTQYF.

The chain combines TRBV5-8 with TRBJ2-4, with a possible D match to TRBD2 (6 bases). CDR1 is SGHTS, CDR2 YDEGEE, per germline. The CDR3 extends over 14 amino acids. Trimming took off 6 bases at V and 0 bases at J, with 10 bases between the two ends. For the CDR3, the DNA is TGTGCCAGCACTCAGGGACTAGCCAAAAACATTCAGTACTTC. It yields the protein CASTQGLAKNIQYF.

J is TRBJ1-4 and V is TRBV5-1; no clear D gene. The germline gives CDR1 SGHRS, CDR2 YFSETQ. V was shortened by 0 bases and J by 0 bases, with 3 bases between the two germline ends. The CDR3 extends over 14 amino acids. Here the CDR3 reads CASSLATTNEKLFF. The CDR3 nucleotides read TGCGCCAGCAGCTTGGCTACAACTAATGAAAAACTGTTTTTT.

The rearrangement links TRBV5-5 to TRBJ1-1; perhaps TRBD1 as D (5 bases). Looked up from germline, CDR1 is SGHKS and CDR2 is YYEKEE (reference sequence). Trimming left V 1 base short and J 4 bases short, with 8 bases between. CDR3 length: 13 residues. The chain's CDR3 is CASSLLGATEAFF. The CDR3 region has the DNA TGTGCCAGCAGCTTGCTAGGGGCCACTGAAGCTTTCTTT.

V usage is TRBV28 and J usage is TRBJ1-4; D is uncertain. With 8 bases removed from V and 6 bases from J, the gap between germline ends came to 13 bases. Germline assignment: CDR1 MDHEN and CDR2 SYDVKM. The CDR3 length is 13 residues. The CDR3 DNA reads TGTGCCAGCGCCGGCGGTGGCGATGAAAAACTGTTTTTT. It is translated as CASAGGGDEKLFF.

The DNA of the CDR3 is TGTGCCAGCTCACCCTCCATTTGGGAGACTACCACAGATACGCAGTATTTT. Translation gives CASSPSIWETTTDTQYF. The chain links TRBV18 to TRBJ2-3, with D possibly matching TRBD2 (5 bases). The V and J ends lost 3 bases and 2 bases respectively, with 18 bases between them. The CDR3 has 17 residues. Germline CDR1 reads KGHSH; CDR2 reads LQKENI.

The chain carries TRBV7-8 and TRBJ2-2, with a weak D call TRBD1 (5 bases). Trimming shortened V by 4 bases and J by 1 base, and 10 bases separated the two germline ends. This CDR3 contains 15 residues. Germline CDR1 is SGHVS and CDR2 is FQNEAQ. CDR3 sequence (DNA): TGTGCCAGCAGCTACTATCAGGGGAACACCGGGGAGCTGTTTTTT. This sequence encodes CASSYYQGNTGELFF.